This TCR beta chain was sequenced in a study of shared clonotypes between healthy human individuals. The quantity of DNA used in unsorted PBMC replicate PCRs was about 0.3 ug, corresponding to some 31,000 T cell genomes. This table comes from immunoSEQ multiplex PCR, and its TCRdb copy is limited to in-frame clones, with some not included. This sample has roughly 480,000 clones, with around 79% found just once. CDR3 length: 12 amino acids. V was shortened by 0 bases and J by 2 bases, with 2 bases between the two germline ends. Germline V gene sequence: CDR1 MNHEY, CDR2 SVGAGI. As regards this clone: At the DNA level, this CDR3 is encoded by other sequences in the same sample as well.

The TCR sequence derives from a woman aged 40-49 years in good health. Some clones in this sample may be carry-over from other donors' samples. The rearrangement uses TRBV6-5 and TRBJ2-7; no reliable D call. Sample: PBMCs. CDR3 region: CASSYSPYEQYF. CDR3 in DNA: TGTGCCAGCAGTTACTCCCCCTACGAGCAGTACTTC.